The 7 T cell receptor beta chains below all came from one sample that was sequenced in a study of shared clonotypes between healthy human individuals. TCRdb's copy holds only in-frame clones and misses some; the assay was immunoSEQ multiplex PCR. There are hundreds of thousands of clones in the sample; 75% to 85% occur only once, and over 10% lies in the top ten. Sequenced: PBMCs. The receptor set was obtained from a woman in her 40s in good health. Some clones in this sample may be carry-over from other donors' samples.

This clone appeared a few times. The chain combines TRBV11-3 with TRBJ1-1; TRBD1 matches 12 bases. Germline CDR1 reads SGHNT; CDR2 reads YENEEA. V gave up 1 base and J gave up 6 bases; unmatched junction bases: 3. The CDR3 is made up of 15 amino acids. CDR3 sequence (DNA): TGTGCCAGCAGCTTAGGGGGACAGGGGGCATCTGAAGCTTTCTTT. Translated, it gives CASSLGGQGASEAFF.

In this sample, this clone turned up once. The chain joins TRBV19 to TRBJ1-2; tentatively, D is TRBD1 (5 bases). Germline-derived CDR1 and CDR2 are LNHDA and SQIVND (reference sequence). CDR3 length equals 13 residues. The V end was cut by 5 bases, the J end by 6 bases, with 13 bases between. CDR3 DNA: TGTGCCAGTAGTCGACGGGGGTGGGATGGCTACACCTTC. It specifies CASSRRGWDGYTF.

The chain couples TRBV11-2 to TRBJ2-7; D may be TRBD1 (6 bases). Trimming shortened V by 3 bases and J by 3 bases, and 12 bases separated the two germline ends. The germline V gene encodes CDR1 SGHAT and CDR2 FQNNGV. The CDR3 is 14 residues long. Here the CDR3 reads CASSFRGQSYEQYF. The DNA of the CDR3 is TGTGCCAGCAGCTTTCGAGGACAGAGCTACGAGCAGTACTTC.

This sequence joins TRBV30 and TRBJ2-1; TRBD2 might be the D (6 bases). The CDR3 spans 16 residues. Trimming stripped 0 bases from V and 4 bases from J, with 16 bases between. Per germline, CDR1 GTSNPN and CDR2 SVGIG (reference sequence). The CDR3 protein is CAWSVPYREIYNEQFF. DNA for the CDR3: TGTGCCTGGAGTGTACCTTACCGGGAGATTTACAATGAGCAGTTCTTC.

This clone has only one observation. J is TRBJ1-4 and V is TRBV5-1; D call uncertain. The CDR3 spans 15 residues. The germline V gene has CDR1 SGHRS and CDR2 YFSETQ. Trimming left V 0 bases short and J 0 bases short, with 6 bases between. CDR3 amino acids: CASSLGGATNEKLFF. The CDR3 bases are TGCGCCAGCAGCTTGGGTGGAGCAACTAATGAAAAACTGTTTTTT.

This clone came up a few times. This chain links TRBV29-1 with TRBJ2-7; no clear D. Trimming left V 2 bases short and J 0 bases short, with 8 bases between. Germline V gene data show CDR1 as SQVTM and CDR2 as ANQGSEA. CDR3 length: 13 amino acids. Here the CDR3 DNA reads TGCAGCGTTGAACAGGTAAACTCCTACGAGCAGTACTTC. Translated, it gives CSVEQVNSYEQYF.

The chain has TRBV5-1 and TRBJ2-5; 7 bases align to TRBD1. There are 14 residues in the CDR3. Germline V gene lookup returns CDR1 SGHRS and CDR2 YFSETQ. Trimming removed 3 bases from V and 3 bases from J; junction bases left unmatched: 5. This CDR3 reads CASSSGQDKETQYF. CDR3 sequence (DNA): TGCGCCAGCAGCTCAGGACAGGACAAAGAGACCCAGTACTTC.